The clone carrying this T cell receptor (beta chain) occurred many times. Its antigen is undetermined. This sample is part of a study of T-cell memory formation after mild COVID-19. Study-wide results and limits: Mainly CM and EM harbored the contracting CD4+ clones; mainly EMRA harbored the CD8+ ones.

TCRdb ran MiXCR on the 5' RACE reads and lists one entry per CDR3 protein. The data hold a few hundred thousand distinct CDR3 sequences, with under 20% observed a single time. This receptor was taken from a man aged 18 to 30 who had mild COVID-19 (a few samples of this study predate the infection). Cell type and time point are not known. Sequencing was carried out using PBMCs or a T cell subset sorted from them (not recorded which).

The CDR3 is CASQPGTAYGYTF. CDR3 bases: TGTGCCAGCCAACCGGGGACGGCCTATGGCTACACCTTC. The rearrangement uses TRBV19 and TRBJ1-2; weak D call: TRBD1 (5 bases). The CDR3 has 13 residues. V was shortened by 9 bases and J by 4 bases, with 15 bases between the two germline ends. Per the germline V gene, CDR1 is LNHDA and CDR2 is SQIVND (reference sequence). The variable domain in full, with the rest retrieved from reference TRBV19 and TRBJ1-2, is DGGITQSPKYLFRKEGQNVTLSCEQNLNHDAMYWYRQDPGQGLRLIYYSQIVNDFQKGDIAEGYSVSREKKESFPLTVTSAQKNPTAFYLCASQPGTAYGYTFGSGTRLTVV.